In its sample, the clone carrying this T cell receptor (beta chain) was seen a few times. The CDR3 spans 11 residues. From germline, CDR1 is DFQATT and CDR2 SNEGSKA (reference sequence). With 5 bases removed from V and 5 bases from J, the gap between germline ends came to 9 bases. TCRdb recomputed calls from the 5' RACE reads with MiXCR, one row per CDR3 protein. The repertoire holds around 510,000 distinct CDR3 sequences, with roughly an eighth as singletons. The data were obtained in a study of identical twins. This sample also belongs to another study, concerning yellow fever vaccine responses in identical twins.

The J gene is TRBJ2-5, the V gene TRBV20-1; D is unresolved. The TCR comes from a woman younger than 35 in good health. The sequenced sample was CD4+ T cells sorted from blood. CDR3: CSADGRETQYF. The CDR3 DNA is TGCAGTGCTGACGGGCGTGAGACCCAGTACTTC.